This T cell receptor beta chain derives from a study of cytomegalovirus exposure and HLA in healthy donors. Findings and limits, study-wide: Later analysis suggested links between common viral pathogens and several top significant clusters.

Trimming at V came to 2 bases and at J to 2 bases, leaving 9 bases not matched to a gene. Germline loops: CDR1 SGHNT, CDR2 YYREEE (reference sequence). The CDR3 totals 17 residues. Amplification used 60 Vbeta primers and 13 Jbeta primers. Profiling relied on immunoSEQ multiplex PCR, and the TCRdb table lists in-frame clones only, not all of them. In the table there are around 140,000 clones, 80% of which are singletons. On this clone: Its antigen is as yet unknown.

The J gene is TRBJ2-3, the V gene TRBV5-4; 9 bases are a match to TRBD1. Material for sequencing was PBMCs. The receptor's source is a man aged 45-60 years in good health and CMV-seronegative. The CDR3 is CASSFGRNRGPTDTQYF. The CDR3 DNA follows: TGTGCCAGCAGCTTTGGGCGGAACAGGGGGCCCACAGATACGCAGTATTTT. Supplemented by reference TRBV5-4 and TRBJ2-3, the full variable domain reads ETGVTQSPTHLIKTRGQQVTLRCSSQSGHNTVSWYQQALGQGPQFIFQYYREEENGRGNFPPRFSGLQFPNYSSELNVNALELDDSALYLCASSFGRNRGPTDTQYFGPGTRLTVL.